The 32 T cell receptor beta chains below all came from one sample that was sequenced in a study of blood T cells in healthy people across ages. The use of a sample-barcoded 5' primer and a J-beta primer mix characterized a second PCR of about 7 to 12 cycles. TCRdb reprocessed the 5' RACE reads with MiXCR, giving one entry per CDR3 protein. The profile covers fewer than 1,000,000 distinct CDR3 sequences, with about 42% appearing a single time and under 20% taken by the ten largest. Sequences were obtained from blood. Receptor source: a man between 60 and 70 years old in good health.

In regard to this clonotype: A much larger clone differs from this one at a single base, so this may be a read error. The genes are TRBV7-6 and TRBJ2-4; no firm D call. From germline, CDR1 is SGHVS and CDR2 FNYEAQ. The CDR3 is 13 residues long. V was cut by 1 base and J by 13 bases, with 14 bases left in between. The CDR3 bases are TGTGCCAGCAGCTTAGAACAGACCTACGGGCAGTACTTC. It specifies CASSLEQTYGQYF.

The table lists this clonotype with many counts. The V and J genes are TRBV4-2 and TRBJ2-5; D could derive from TRBD1 or TRBD2 (6 bases each). CDR3 length equals 17 residues. Per germline, CDR1 LGHNA and CDR2 YNFKEQ. V was cut by 1 base and J by 1 base, with 16 bases left in between. For the CDR3, the DNA is TGTGCCAGCAGCCAAGGCTCGGGGGCCCGCCGCCAAGAGACCCAGTACTTC. It translates to CASSQGSGARRQETQYF.

The chain carries TRBV6-5 and TRBJ2-7; D may be TRBD1 (6 bases). Trimming pared 6 bases from V and 5 bases from J, leaving 20 bases between. Germline loops: CDR1 MNHEY, CDR2 SVGAGI. CDR3 length equals 15 residues. CDR3 DNA sequence: TGTGCCAGCAGAAAATCCGGTGGGACATTGAACGAGCAGTACTTC. Translated: CASRKSGGTLNEQYF.

V gene TRBV7-2 combines with J gene TRBJ2-7; D gene unclear. The CDR3 is 14 amino acids. Trimming stripped 2 bases from V and 0 bases from J, with 8 bases between. Per germline, CDR1 SGHTA and CDR2 FQGNSA. CDR3 loop: CASSLTESSYEQYF. The CDR3 region has the DNA TGTGCCAGCAGCTTAACAGAGAGCTCCTACGAGCAGTACTTC.

This clonotype was observed a handful of times. The gene calls are TRBV9 and TRBJ2-3, with a possible D match to TRBD2 (5 bases). Germline V lookup: CDR1 SGDLS, CDR2 YYNGEE. The length of the CDR3 is 15 residues. Deletions cut 0 bases from V and 0 bases from J, with 8 bases between. Here the CDR3 reads CASSVGIASTDTQYF. CDR3 DNA: TGTGCCAGCAGCGTAGGAATAGCGAGCACAGATACGCAGTATTTT.

This clonotype has a count of ten or more. The chain has TRBV6-5 and TRBJ1-5, with D possibly being TRBD1 (5 bases). Per germline, CDR1 MNHEY and CDR2 SVGAGI. The ends were cut back, 6 bases at V and 2 bases at J, with 11 bases in the middle. The CDR3 runs to 14 residues. The CDR3: CASSRERGNQPQHF. For the CDR3, the DNA is TGTGCCAGCAGCAGGGAAAGGGGCAATCAGCCCCAGCATTTT.

V usage is TRBV4-1 and J usage is TRBJ1-1; 9 bases map to TRBD1. V gave up 1 base and J gave up 4 bases; unmatched junction bases: 1. Germline CDR1 MGHRA, CDR2 YSYEKL. The CDR3 runs 14 residues. CDR3 sequence: CASSQGDRVTEAFF. The CDR3 bases are TGCGCCAGCAGCCAAGGGGACAGGGTCACTGAAGCTTTCTTT.

This chain links TRBV7-2 with TRBJ2-5, with 13 bases fitting TRBD2. Looked up from germline, CDR1 is SGHTA and CDR2 is FQGNSA. J lost 1 base, V lost 4 bases, and 9 bases had no gene match. The CDR3 loop spans 18 amino acids. CDR3 sequence: CTSSSPTSGGTLQETQYF. CDR3 coding DNA: TGTACCAGCAGCTCCCCGACTAGCGGGGGGACCCTCCAAGAGACCCAGTACTTC.

The chain combines TRBV12-5 with TRBJ2-1; 9 bases match TRBD1. Germline V gene lookup returns CDR1 LGHNT and CDR2 FRNRAP. Germline trimming cut 5 bases from V and 6 bases from J; bases unmatched to any gene: 17. The CDR3 sequence is 18 residues long. The CDR3 region has the DNA TGTGCTAGTGGTCCCGCCGGGACAGGGCCTGGCGATTTCAATGAGCAGTTCTTC. Translation gives CASGPAGTGPGDFNEQFF.

The V and J genes are TRBV21-1 and TRBJ1-6; no check of the table's D call, TRBD1, against the DNA was made. TRBV21-1 constitutes a pseudogene. The CDR3 contains 16 residues. This CDR3 is CASIKPQGLGRSPLHF. CDR3 DNA sequence: TGTGCCAGCATTAAACCACAGGGGTTAGGGAGATCACCCCTCCACTTT.

As to this clonotype: A junction boundary mismatches the germline segment, possibly from a read error. The V and J genes are TRBV9 and TRBJ2-7, with 7 bases matching TRBD1. Germline-derived CDR1 and CDR2 are SGDLS and YYNGEE. The CDR3 runs to 16 residues. The CDR3 region has the DNA TGTGCCAGCAGCGAAAGGGACAGCAGCTATTCCTACGAGCGGTACTTC. Translation gives CASSERDSSYSYERYF.

The chain combines TRBV4-2 with TRBJ1-1; D ambiguous. This CDR3 has 15 residues. Trimming removed 0 bases at V and 1 base at J, with 9 bases between. Germline V lookup: CDR1 LGHNA, CDR2 YNFKEQ. CDR3 residues: CASSQEGRKNTEAFF. In DNA form, the CDR3 reads TGTGCCAGCAGCCAAGAAGGGAGAAAGAACACTGAAGCTTTCTTT.

V is TRBV24-1 and J is TRBJ2-3; TRBD1 agrees at 8 bases. Germline V gives CDR1 KGHDR, CDR2 SFDVKD. The junction had 7 bases not matched to a gene; V was cut back by 3 bases and J by 6 bases. The CDR3 has 15 amino acids. CDR3 sequence (DNA): TGTGCCACCAGTGATGTGGACAGGGCGGCTGATACGCAGTATTTT. This encodes CATSDVDRAADTQYF.

The V and J genes are TRBV5-1 and TRBJ2-1; 8 bases line up with TRBD2. Germline V gene sequence: CDR1 SGHRS, CDR2 YFSETQ. The CDR3 totals 15 residues. Trimming cost V 4 bases and J 7 bases; bases outside gene matches: 10. The CDR3 here is CASSQSGGPNNEQFF. CDR3 DNA: TGCGCCAGCAGCCAAAGCGGGGGCCCAAATAATGAGCAGTTCTTC.

This clonotype was seen a few times. The rearrangement joins TRBV20-1 to TRBJ1-5, with 7 bases aligning to TRBD1. The trim removed 3 bases at V and 11 bases at J, leaving 10 bases unmatched. In germline, CDR1 is DFQATT, CDR2 SNEGSKA (reference sequence). The CDR3 has 13 amino acids. The CDR3 sequence: CSASLTGEKAQHF. CDR3 in DNA: TGCAGTGCTAGTTTAACAGGGGAAAAAGCCCAGCATTTT.

The gene calls are TRBV7-2 and TRBJ2-1; 9 bases line up with TRBD2. This CDR3 is built from 15 residues. Germline lookup yields CDR1 SGHTA and CDR2 FQGNSA. V trimming: 5 bases; J trimming: 4 bases; junction bases outside the gene matches: 6. For the CDR3, the DNA is TGTGCCAGCAGCAAAAGCGGGGGGCAGTACAATGAGCAGTTCTTC. It yields the protein CASSKSGGQYNEQFF.

This clonotype was observed a few times. V is TRBV27 and J is TRBJ1-5; 9 bases line up with TRBD1. From germline, CDR1 is MNHEY and CDR2 SMNVEV (reference sequence). V lost 8 bases and J lost 6; bases outside the gene matches: 2. This CDR3 has 12 residues. CDR3 region: CASRQGVQPQHF. The CDR3 bases are TGTGCCAGCCGACAGGGGGTTCAGCCCCAGCATTTT.

The V gene is TRBV12-3 or TRBV12-4, the J gene TRBJ2-7; 8 positions match TRBD1. Unmatched junction bases numbered 6, after V lost 6 bases and J lost 2 bases. The CDR3 is 14 amino acids. CDR3 nucleotide sequence: TGTGCCAGCAGAGAAGCGACAGGGGCCTACGAGCAGTACTTC. This sequence encodes CASREATGAYEQYF.

This chain links TRBV30 with TRBJ2-5; TRBD1 aligns across 7 bases. The CDR3 covers 13 residues. Trimming took 3 bases from V and 2 from J; bases not matched to a gene: 3. Per germline, CDR1 GTSNPN and CDR2 SVGIG (reference sequence). CDR3 residues: CAWRPRGQETQYF. The CDR3 DNA is TGTGCCTGGAGGCCCAGGGGGCAAGAGACCCAGTACTTC. The complete variable domain, with remaining parts taken from reference TRBV30 and TRBJ2-5, reads SQTIHQWPATLVQPVGSPLSLECTVEGTSNPNLYWYRQAAGRGLQLLFYSVGIGQISSEVPQNLSASRPQDRQFILSSKKLLLSDSGFYLCAWRPRGQETQYFGPGTRLLVL.

The rearrangement links TRBV3-1 to TRBJ2-1, with 9 positions matching TRBD2. The CDR3 totals 16 residues. V shed 1 base and J 8 bases; nucleotides not matched to a gene: 9. Germline CDR1 and CDR2: LGHDT and YNNKEL (reference sequence). The CDR3 here is CASSQVGGGGAYEQFF. CDR3 DNA sequence: TGTGCCAGCAGCCAAGTTGGTGGCGGGGGGGCATATGAGCAGTTCTTC.

The chain carries TRBV11-2 and TRBJ1-5, with no clear D. Per the germline V gene, CDR1 is SGHAT and CDR2 is FQNNGV. This CDR3 has 13 amino acids. V was cut by 4 bases and J by 1 base, with 5 bases left in between. The CDR3 coding sequence is TGTGCCAGCAGCTATCAGAGCAATCAGCCCCAGCATTTT. It is translated as CASSYQSNQPQHF.

Only a few counts were recorded for this clonotype. The chain joins TRBV20-1 to TRBJ2-5; no clear D gene. There are 10 residues in the CDR3. Trimming removed 6 bases from V and 3 bases from J, with 5 bases in between. From germline, CDR1 is DFQATT and CDR2 SNEGSKA (reference sequence). The CDR3 sequence is CSAQKETQYF. The CDR3 nucleotides are TGCAGTGCGCAGAAAGAGACCCAGTACTTC.

This clonotype was picked up many times. The rearrangement joins TRBV2 to TRBJ1-6, with D hard to call. V shed 8 bases and J shed 11 bases, with 13 bases lying between them. This CDR3 is 12 amino acids long. Germline V gene lookup returns CDR1 SNHLY and CDR2 FYNNEI. CDR3 nucleotide sequence: TGTGCCAGCGCGAGATTCCCCCCACCCCTCCACTTT. It encodes CASARFPPPLHF.

This sequence joins TRBV12-3 or TRBV12-4 and TRBJ2-6, with 8 bases fitting TRBD2. CDR3 length equals 15 residues. The J segment lost 2 bases and the V segment lost 4 bases, leaving 1 base of the junction unmatched. The CDR3 DNA reads TGTGCCAGCAGTTGGCGGGGGGCTGGGGCCAACGTCCTGACTTTC. Encoded protein: CASSWRGAGANVLTF.

The chain is built from TRBV4-3 and TRBJ2-1; no clear D. Germline V gene data show CDR1 as LGHNA and CDR2 as YSLEER. CDR3 size: 14 residues. V dropped 0 bases and J dropped 7 bases, with 10 bases sitting between them. CDR3 amino acids: CASSQEESDNEQFF. The CDR3 region has the DNA TGCGCCAGCAGCCAAGAAGAATCGGATAATGAGCAGTTCTTC.

For the CDR3, the DNA is TGTGCCAGTTCGACCTCCCGGGCCAACCCAAATGAGCAGTACTTC. Translated: CASSTSRANPNEQYF. The chain recombines TRBV19 with TRBJ2-5; D unclear. This CDR3 spans 15 amino acids. V dropped 8 bases and J dropped 11 bases, with 27 bases sitting between them. In germline, CDR1 is LNHDA, CDR2 SQIVND (reference sequence).

This clonotype was observed a few times. The rearrangement links TRBV20-1 to TRBJ2-3; no clear D. The CDR3 runs 13 residues. Germline-derived CDR1 and CDR2 are DFQATT and SNEGSKA (reference sequence). The V end lost 1 base, the J end lost 4 bases, and 9 bases lay between the germline ends. The CDR3 is CSARVSNPDTQYF. CDR3 coding DNA: TGCAGTGCTAGAGTCAGTAATCCAGATACGCAGTATTTT.

The chain combines TRBV20-1 with TRBJ2-2, with 7 bases that match TRBD2. The junction had 8 bases not matched to a gene; V was cut back by 3 bases and J by 7 bases. Germline-derived CDR1 and CDR2 are DFQATT and SNEGSKA (reference sequence). The CDR3 covers 14 residues. This CDR3 is CSARSLSGNGELFF. In DNA, the CDR3 is TGCAGTGCTAGGTCACTAAGCGGGAACGGGGAGCTGTTTTTT.

The chain carries TRBV5-5 and TRBJ1-5; D is possibly TRBD1 (6 bases). The CDR3 contains 15 residues. Trimming took 4 bases from V and 1 from J, leaving 12 bases between them. Germline values: CDR1 SGHKS, CDR2 YYEKEE (reference sequence). DNA of the CDR3: TGTGCCAGCAGCCTTACAGGGATAAGCAATCAGCCCCAGCATTTT. Translated: CASSLTGISNQPQHF.

J is TRBJ1-5 and V is TRBV29-1; D is unclear. V dropped 8 bases and J dropped 2 bases, with 10 bases sitting between them. Germline V gene data show CDR1 as SQVTM and CDR2 as ANQGSEA. CDR3 size: 12 residues. The CDR3: CSIGWGNQPQHF. In nucleotides, the CDR3 is TGCAGCATTGGTTGGGGCAATCAGCCCCAGCATTTT. Based on the CDR3 plus reference TRBV29-1 and TRBJ1-5, the full variable domain is SAVISQKPSRDICQRGTSLTIQCQVDSQVTMMFWYRQQPGQSLTLIATANQGSEATYESGFVIDKFPISRPNLTFSTLTVSNMSPEDSSIYLCSIGWGNQPQHFGDGTRLSIL.

This clonotype was detected many times. The chain combines TRBV18 with TRBJ2-4, with D uncertain. Trimming took off 3 bases at V and 1 base at J, with 10 bases between the two ends. CDR1 is KGHSH, CDR2 LQKENI, per germline. This CDR3 spans 15 amino acids. DNA for the CDR3: TGTGCCAGCTCACCGGTAGAGGCCGCCAAAAACATTCAGTACTTC. Residues: CASSPVEAAKNIQYF.

The chain couples TRBV20-1 to TRBJ1-1; 8 bases are a match to TRBD1. The V gene end was trimmed by 2 bases and the J gene end by 1 base; junction bases not matched to a gene: 6. From germline, CDR1 is DFQATT and CDR2 SNEGSKA (reference sequence). This CDR3 region has 15 residues. The CDR3 nucleotides read TGCAGTGCTAGATTAGACAGGGGAGGGAACACTGAAGCTTTCTTT. As protein: CSARLDRGGNTEAFF.